What follows are 21 T cell receptor beta chains derived from one specimen sequenced in a study of T cell repertoires in cytomegalovirus infection. TCRdb itself ran the reads through MiXCR, one entry per CDR3 protein. Among under 600,000 distinct CDR3 sequences listed, more than 15% were seen once. The sample taken for sequencing was CD8+ T cells from PBMCs. The receptors derive from a human donor in good health (CMV status not recorded). Some clones in this sample may be carry-over from other donors' samples.

On this clonotype: The conserved phenylalanine or tryptophan is not found at the CDR3 terminus, so this likely reflects a read error. The gene calls are TRBV7-2 and TRBJ2-7; the match to TRBD2 covers 12 bases. The V segment lost 4 bases and the J segment 0 bases; nucleotides outside the gene matches: 10. This CDR3 spans 18 amino acids. The germline V gene encodes CDR1 SGHTA and CDR2 FQGNSA. The CDR3 is CASSYRLAGVRSSYEQYL. CDR3 coding DNA: TGTGCCAGCAGCTACAGACTAGCGGGGGTCCGGAGCTCCTACGAGCAGTACTTA.

This clonotype came up a few times. The gene calls are TRBV20-1 and TRBJ2-7; TRBD1 aligns across 7 bases. The ends lost 0 bases at V and 2 bases at J; junction bases unmatched: 7. The CDR3 is made up of 15 amino acids. The germline V gene encodes CDR1 DFQATT and CDR2 SNEGSKA (reference sequence). CDR3 in amino acids: CSARDQTGSPYEQYF. The CDR3 DNA reads as TGCAGTGCTAGAGATCAGACAGGGTCACCCTACGAGCAGTACTTC.

In this sample, this clonotype turned up many times. This chain uses TRBV7-9 with TRBJ2-1, with a possible D match to TRBD1 (5 bases). The germline CDR1 and CDR2 sequences are SEHNR and FQNEAQ (reference sequence). Trimming took off 4 bases at V and 3 bases at J, with 16 bases between the two ends. This CDR3 comprises 16 residues. This CDR3 is CASSSQGAVGYNEQFF. In DNA form, the CDR3 reads TGTGCCAGCAGCTCTCAGGGCGCCGTGGGCTACAATGAGCAGTTCTTC.

The V call is TRBV10-3, the J call TRBJ1-3; TRBD1 is a possible D gene (5 bases). The germline CDR1 and CDR2 sequences are ENHRY and SYGVKD. The V and J ends lost 6 bases and 1 base respectively, with 10 bases between them. CDR3 length: 14 amino acids. Written as DNA, the CDR3 is TGTGCCATCAGGACCGGGACTTCTGGAAACACCATATATTTT. It translates to CAIRTGTSGNTIYF.

The chain employs TRBV12-3 or TRBV12-4 and TRBJ1-2; TRBD1 agrees at 7 bases. The CDR3 spans 16 residues. Trimming cost V 6 bases and J 6 bases; bases outside gene matches: 16. As DNA, the CDR3 is TGTGCCAGCAGCCTGGCGCGGACAGGATGGAGAGATGGCTACACCTTC. This codes for CASSLARTGWRDGYTF.

This chain connects TRBV4-2 to TRBJ1-2, with 10 bases fitting TRBD1. The CDR3 is made up of 18 amino acids. Germline CDR1 and CDR2: LGHNA and YNFKEQ. Trimming at V came to 0 bases and at J to 3 bases, leaving 10 bases not matched to a gene. The DNA for the CDR3 is TGTGCCAGCAGCCAAGATCAGGGACAGGGGAAGTGGTACTATGGCTACACCTTC. Its protein is CASSQDQGQGKWYYGYTF.

This chain's CDR3 is CASSQGITQPQHF. DNA of the CDR3: TGCGCCAGCAGCCAAGGAATAACTCAGCCCCAGCATTTT. The genes are TRBV4-1 and TRBJ1-5, with unresolved D. V was shortened by 1 base and J by 6 bases, with 7 bases between the two germline ends. The germline V gene encodes CDR1 MGHRA and CDR2 YSYEKL. This CDR3 has 13 residues.

The chain couples TRBV10-3 to TRBJ1-1; weak D call: TRBD1 (5 bases). The CDR3 has 12 residues. Deletions cut 4 bases from V and 7 bases from J, with 10 bases between. CDR1 is ENHRY and CDR2 is SYGVKD in the germline V gene. The CDR3 spells CAISGRGSEAFF. CDR3 in DNA: TGTGCCATCAGTGGGCGGGGGAGTGAAGCTTTCTTT.

This clonotype was recorded at least ten times. The V call is TRBV11-2, the J call TRBJ1-6; unclear D gene. The CDR3 totals 12 residues. Trimming removed 5 bases from V and 10 bases from J, with 9 bases in between. CDR1 and CDR2 (germline): SGHAT, FQNNGV. As DNA, the CDR3 is TGTGCCAGCAGCCTAATGAGCTCACCCCTCCACTTT. This encodes CASSLMSSPLHF.

This clonotype was picked up a small number of times. The V and J genes are TRBV6-6 and TRBJ2-5, with 12 bases that match TRBD2. The CDR3 contains 16 residues. Trimming removed 0 bases from V and 9 bases from J; junction bases left unmatched: 8. The germline CDR1 and CDR2 sequences are MNHNY and SVGAGI (reference sequence). The CDR3 DNA reads TGTGCCAGCAGTTACTCGCTAGCGGGAGGGGCAGCGGCCCAGTACTTC. Amino acids: CASSYSLAGGAAAQYF.

This clonotype was counted between two and nine times. The rearrangement links TRBV6-1 to TRBJ1-4, with D perhaps matching TRBD1 (5 bases). Trimming took 5 bases from V and 1 from J, leaving 17 bases between them. The CDR3 totals 17 residues. Germline V gene sequence: CDR1 MNHNS, CDR2 SASEGT. Written as DNA, the CDR3 is TGTGCCAGCAGTTATTTCTACGGGGGAGGAACTAATGAAAAACTGTTTTTT. It encodes CASSYFYGGGTNEKLFF.

This clonotype was counted at least ten times. This chain joins TRBV7-8 and TRBJ1-1, with D possibly being TRBD1 (6 bases). The CDR3 is 15 residues long. Trimming removed 5 bases at V and 6 bases at J, with 19 bases between. CDR1 and CDR2 from the germline V gene are SGHVS and FQNEAQ. CDR3: CASSPGTSRGSEAFF. The CDR3 bases are TGTGCCAGCAGCCCCGGGACATCCCGGGGCTCTGAAGCTTTCTTT.

As concerns this clonotype: Germline and junction disagree at one end, which may indicate a read error. The chain recombines TRBV6-1 with TRBJ1-2, with D possibly matching TRBD1 (6 bases). This CDR3 comprises 14 residues. Germline CDR1 is MNHNS and CDR2 is SASEGT. CDR3 sequence: CASSEGQLSYGYTF. The CDR3 coding sequence is TGTGCCAGCAGCGAAGGACAGCTCTCATATGGCTACACCTTC.

As regards this clonotype: In this CDR3 the conserved last residue, phenylalanine or tryptophan, is missing, so a read error is likely. The V and J genes are TRBV9 and TRBJ2-5, with a weak D call TRBD2 (6 bases). V was shortened by 1 base and J by 4 bases, with 14 bases between the two germline ends. Germline V gene data show CDR1 as SGDLS and CDR2 as YYNGEE. This CDR3 comprises 15 residues. The DNA for the CDR3 is TGTGCCAGCAGCGTAATCGGCGGGATGGGAGAGACCCAGTACTAC. It is translated as CASSVIGGMGETQYY.

This chain links TRBV28 with TRBJ1-2; D gene ambiguous. Germline loops: CDR1 MDHEN, CDR2 SYDVKM. The CDR3 runs to 13 residues. Trimming removed 2 bases from V and 1 base from J, with 5 bases in between. The CDR3 bases are TGTGCCAGCAGTTTAGGATTTAACTATGGCTACACCTTC. Protein: CASSLGFNYGYTF.

This clonotype was counted many times. V is TRBV2 and J is TRBJ1-2; a possible D gene is TRBD1 (6 bases). Trimming shortened V by 2 bases and J by 0 bases, and 10 bases separated the two germline ends. From germline, CDR1 is SNHLY and CDR2 FYNNEI. The CDR3 covers 15 residues. The CDR3 is CASSEQGPSNYGYTF. CDR3 nucleotides: TGTGCCAGCAGTGAACAGGGGCCTTCTAACTATGGCTACACCTTC.

This clonotype has a handful of counts. The CDR3 protein is CASSFWDNLMNTEAFF. The DNA of the CDR3 is TGTGCCAGCAGCTTTTGGGACAACTTAATGAACACTGAAGCTTTCTTT. This chain joins TRBV11-2 and TRBJ1-1; TRBD1 is a possible D gene (6 bases). Trimming cost V 3 bases and J 0 bases, with 14 bases left between them. Germline CDR1 SGHAT, CDR2 FQNNGV. The CDR3 runs to 16 residues.

There are many counts of this clonotype. This chain joins TRBV7-9 and TRBJ2-2; possible D gene TRBD2, 7 bases. This CDR3 is built from 17 residues. Germline CDR1 SEHNR, CDR2 FQNEAQ (reference sequence). Trimming pared 5 bases from V and 4 bases from J, leaving 20 bases between. CDR3 nucleotides: TGTGCCAGCAGCGTCACGACGGGGGGCGCAGGCACCGGGGAGCTGTTTTTT. Translated: CASSVTTGGAGTGELFF.

In its sample, this clonotype was seen a few times. This chain connects TRBV19 to TRBJ1-5; 7 nucleotides agree with TRBD1. CDR1 is LNHDA, CDR2 SQIVND, per germline (reference sequence). V dropped 4 bases and J dropped 0; count of bases not matched to a gene: 6. This CDR3 spans 16 amino acids. This CDR3 is CASSSSGQLSNQPQHF. CDR3 sequence (DNA): TGTGCCAGTAGTAGCTCGGGACAGCTTAGCAATCAGCCCCAGCATTTT.

About this clonotype itself: Sequence at one end of the junction differs from germline and may be a read error. The gene calls are TRBV7-8 and TRBJ2-7, with D possibly matching TRBD1 (6 bases). Germline V gene sequence: CDR1 SGHVS, CDR2 FQNEAQ. The CDR3 sequence is 16 residues long. The CDR3, as DNA: TGTGCAAGCAGCTTAGAAATTTCAGGGGTAGGGTACGAGCAGTACTTC. Protein sequence: CASSLEISGVGYEQYF.

V is TRBV5-1 and J is TRBJ2-5; TRBD1 aligns across 8 bases. Germline CDR1 and CDR2: SGHRS and YFSETQ. The ends lost 4 bases at V and 0 bases at J; junction bases unmatched: 5. CDR3 length equals 15 residues. CDR3 sequence reads: CASSDRGAYQETQYF. In nucleotides, the CDR3 is TGCGCCAGCAGCGACAGGGGAGCGTACCAAGAGACCCAGTACTTC.